Sequencing of this TCR beta chain was carried out in a study of blood T cell repertoires in COVID-19. Turning to the study itself: T cells, B-cell-depleted T cells, or PBMCs supplied cDNA or gDNA.

The germline V gene has CDR1 LNHDA and CDR2 SQIVND (reference sequence). The CDR3 loop spans 15 amino acids. V was clipped by 6 bases and J by 5 bases; unmatched bases: 5. Per the original data handling: Counts of nucleated cells, estimated from reference gene primer amplification, were obtained. Here immunoSEQ multiplex PCR was the method, and the copy in TCRdb shows in-frame clones only, minus some. For V, J and clone size, that table is used; D and trimming come from the DNA. The repertoire holds about 150,000 clones, roughly 87% seen once, with about 4.2% in the top ten. This sequence was found in a woman in her sixties with active or convalescent COVID-19. The sequenced material came from peripheral blood. The genes are TRBV19 and TRBJ2-1, with TRBD2 matching 12 bases. In nucleotides, the CDR3 is TGTGCCAGTAGGATGGGACTAGCGGGTAACAATGAGCAGTTCTTC. It yields the protein CASRMGLAGNNEQFF.